Described below is a single T cell receptor beta chain sequence and its context. Its target is unknown. This sample is drawn from a study of tissue T cells after allogeneic stem cell transplantation. Broader study findings: Across patients, clones rarely overlapped, yet motif clusters were shared tissue-specifically. Blood and spleen captured only part of the tissue TCR repertoire. The patient cohort was small and clinically heterogeneous, with limited sampling depth.

This CDR3 is 13 amino acids long. Trimming removed 1 base at V and 5 bases at J, with 6 bases between. CDR1 and CDR2 from the germline V gene are SGHTA and FQGNSA. Sequencing of TCRbeta CDR3 at survey depth gave sequences and template counts. Assay: immunoSEQ multiplex PCR; the TCRdb copy retains only in-frame clones and omits some. The sample holds 9,500 to 10,000 clones; approximately 65% are singletons and the top ten take around 26%. The chain combines TRBV7-2 with TRBJ2-1; unclear D gene. This sample comprised tissue from the stomach, obtained at autopsy. The sequence came from a male donor at least 60 years old with lung cancer. For the CDR3, the DNA is TGTGCCAGCAGCTTAGTTGGGAACAATGAGCAGTTCTTC. It translates to CASSLVGNNEQFF.